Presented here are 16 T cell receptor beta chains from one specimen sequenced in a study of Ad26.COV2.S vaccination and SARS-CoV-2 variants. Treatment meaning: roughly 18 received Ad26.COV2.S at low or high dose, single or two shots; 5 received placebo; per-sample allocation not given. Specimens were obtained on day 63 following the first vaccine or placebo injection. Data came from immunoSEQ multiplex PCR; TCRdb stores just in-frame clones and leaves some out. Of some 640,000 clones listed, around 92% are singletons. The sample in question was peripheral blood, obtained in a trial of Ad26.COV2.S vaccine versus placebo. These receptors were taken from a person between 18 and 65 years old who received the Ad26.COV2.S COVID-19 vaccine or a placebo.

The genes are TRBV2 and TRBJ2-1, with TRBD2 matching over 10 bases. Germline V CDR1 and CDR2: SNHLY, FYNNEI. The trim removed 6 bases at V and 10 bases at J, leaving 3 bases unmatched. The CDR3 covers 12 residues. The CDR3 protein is CASRLAGREQFF. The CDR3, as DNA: TGTGCCAGCAGACTAGCGGGAAGGGAGCAGTTCTTC.

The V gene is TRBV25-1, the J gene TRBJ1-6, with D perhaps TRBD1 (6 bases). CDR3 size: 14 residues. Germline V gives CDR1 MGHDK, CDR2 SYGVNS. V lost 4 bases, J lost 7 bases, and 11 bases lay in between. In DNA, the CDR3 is TGTGCCAGCAGTGTTTTAGGGGGAAATTCACCCCTCCACTTT. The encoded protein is CASSVLGGNSPLHF.

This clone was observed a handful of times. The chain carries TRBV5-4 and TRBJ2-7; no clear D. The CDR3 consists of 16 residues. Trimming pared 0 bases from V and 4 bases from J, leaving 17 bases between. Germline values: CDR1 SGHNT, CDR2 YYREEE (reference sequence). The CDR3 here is CASSLAVGQSQYEQYF. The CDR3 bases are TGTGCCAGCAGCTTGGCCGTCGGCCAGTCCCAGTACGAGCAGTACTTC.

CDR3 sequence: CASSRDRVRNTEAFF. The CDR3 nucleotides read TGTGCCAGTAGTAGGGACCGAGTCAGGAACACTGAAGCTTTCTTT. V usage is TRBV19 and J usage is TRBJ1-1, with D maybe TRBD1 (5 bases). The CDR3 runs to 15 residues. Trimming took off 4 bases at V and 1 base at J, with 13 bases between the two ends. CDR1 is LNHDA and CDR2 is SQIVND in the germline V gene (reference sequence).

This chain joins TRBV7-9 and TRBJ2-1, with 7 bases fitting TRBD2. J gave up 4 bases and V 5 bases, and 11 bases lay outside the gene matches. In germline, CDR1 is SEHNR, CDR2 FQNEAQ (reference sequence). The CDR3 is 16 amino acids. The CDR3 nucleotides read TGTGCCAGCAGCCCCCGGGACTACGAGCCATACAATGAGCAGTTCTTC. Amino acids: CASSPRDYEPYNEQFF.

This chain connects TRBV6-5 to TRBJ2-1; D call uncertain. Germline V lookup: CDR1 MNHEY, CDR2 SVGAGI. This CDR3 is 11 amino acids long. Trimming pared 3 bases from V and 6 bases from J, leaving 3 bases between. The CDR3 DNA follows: TGTGCCAGCAGTTATTTCAATGAGCAGTTCTTC. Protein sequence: CASSYFNEQFF.

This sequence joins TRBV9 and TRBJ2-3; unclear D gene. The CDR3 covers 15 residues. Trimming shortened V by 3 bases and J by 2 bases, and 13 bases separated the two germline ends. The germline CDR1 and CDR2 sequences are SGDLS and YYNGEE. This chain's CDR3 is CASSERAYNTDTQYF. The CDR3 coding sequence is TGTGCCAGCAGCGAACGGGCTTACAACACAGATACGCAGTATTTT.

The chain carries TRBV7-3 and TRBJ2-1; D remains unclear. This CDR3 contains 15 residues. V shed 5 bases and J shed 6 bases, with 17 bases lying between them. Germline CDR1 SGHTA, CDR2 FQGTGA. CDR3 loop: CASSPNYRAFNEQFF. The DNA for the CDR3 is TGTGCCAGCAGCCCAAATTACCGGGCCTTCAATGAGCAGTTCTTC.

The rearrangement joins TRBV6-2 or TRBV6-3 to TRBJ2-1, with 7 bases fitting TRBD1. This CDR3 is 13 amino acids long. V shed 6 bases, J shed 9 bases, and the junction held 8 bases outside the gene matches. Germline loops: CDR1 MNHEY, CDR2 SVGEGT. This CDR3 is CASSPSGGGEQFF. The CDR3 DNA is TGTGCCAGCAGCCCTTCAGGGGGTGGTGAGCAGTTCTTC.

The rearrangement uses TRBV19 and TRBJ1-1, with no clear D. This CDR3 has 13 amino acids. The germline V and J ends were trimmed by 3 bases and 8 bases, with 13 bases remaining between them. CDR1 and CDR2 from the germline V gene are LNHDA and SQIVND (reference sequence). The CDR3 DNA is TGTGCCAGTAGTATTAGAACCCCGGGAGAAGCTTTCTTT. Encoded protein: CASSIRTPGEAFF.

In DNA, the CDR3 is TGTGCCAGCAGCTTAGAAGGGGGCGGGTACGAGCAGTACTTC. This codes for CASSLEGGGYEQYF. The chain joins TRBV7-2 to TRBJ2-7; 7 bases are a match to TRBD1. CDR1 and CDR2 (germline): SGHTA, FQGNSA. The J segment lost 4 bases and the V segment lost 1 base, leaving 4 bases of the junction unmatched. The CDR3 covers 14 residues.

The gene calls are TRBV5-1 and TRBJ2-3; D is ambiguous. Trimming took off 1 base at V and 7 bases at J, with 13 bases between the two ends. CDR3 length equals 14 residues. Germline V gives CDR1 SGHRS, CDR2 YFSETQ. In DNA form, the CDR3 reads TGCGCCAGCAGCTTGCCCCCTTCGGGTAATACGCAGTATTTT. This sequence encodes CASSLPPSGNTQYF.

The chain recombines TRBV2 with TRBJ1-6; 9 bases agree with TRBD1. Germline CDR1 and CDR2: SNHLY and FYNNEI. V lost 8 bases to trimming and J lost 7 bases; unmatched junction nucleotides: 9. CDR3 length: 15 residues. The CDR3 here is CASAGQGSGNSPLHF. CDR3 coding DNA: TGTGCCAGCGCCGGACAGGGGTCAGGAAATTCACCCCTCCACTTT.

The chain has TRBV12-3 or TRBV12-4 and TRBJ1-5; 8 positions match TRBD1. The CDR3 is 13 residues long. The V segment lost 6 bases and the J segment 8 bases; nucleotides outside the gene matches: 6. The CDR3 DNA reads TGTGCCAGCAGGAAGGACAGGGTTGAGCCCCAGCATTTT. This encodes CASRKDRVEPQHF.

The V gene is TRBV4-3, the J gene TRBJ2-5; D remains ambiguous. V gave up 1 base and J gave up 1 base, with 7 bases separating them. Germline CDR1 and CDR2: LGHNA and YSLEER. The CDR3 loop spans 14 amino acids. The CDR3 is CASSQGQTQETQYF. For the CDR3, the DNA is TGCGCCAGCAGCCAAGGGCAGACCCAAGAGACCCAGTACTTC.

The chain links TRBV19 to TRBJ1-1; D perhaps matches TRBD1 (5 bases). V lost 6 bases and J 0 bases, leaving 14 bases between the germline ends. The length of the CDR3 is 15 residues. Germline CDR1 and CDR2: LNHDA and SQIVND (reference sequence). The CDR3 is CASSREEGLNTEAFF. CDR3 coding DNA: TGTGCCAGTAGCCGGGAGGAGGGACTGAACACTGAAGCTTTCTTT. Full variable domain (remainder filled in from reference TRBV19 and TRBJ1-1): DGGITQSPKYLFRKEGQNVTLSCEQNLNHDAMYWYRQDPGQGLRLIYYSQIVNDFQKGDIAEGYSVSREKKESFPLTVTSAQKNPTAFYLCASSREEGLNTEAFFGQGTRLTVV.